A selection of T cell receptor beta chains follows, all from one sample in a study of blood T cell repertoires in COVID-19. The repertoire was sequenced with immunoSEQ multiplex PCR; TCRdb's copy has only in-frame clones and lacks some. This table holds about 250,000 clones, about 91% found once. The sequenced sample consisted of peripheral blood. The source is a woman aged 30 to 39 with COVID-19, enrolled during active disease. Each CDR3 is given with its conserved first and last residue. Each record gives: CDR3 length, D gene, V gene, J gene, clone size, CDR3 DNA, CDR3 protein. D genes are given only for firm matches. Expanded clones get a size class; other rows say once, few or many, or leave the size out.

cdr3_length: 17; d_call: -; v_call: TRBV7-9; j_call: TRBJ1-4; clone_size: -; cdr3_nt: TGTGCCAGCAGCTTAAGGGGAGGCGGCCAGATAAATGAAAAACTGTTTTTT; cdr3_aa: CASSLRGGGQINEKLFF
cdr3_length: 13; d_call: TRBD1; v_call: TRBV4-3; j_call: TRBJ2-5; clone_size: few; cdr3_nt: TGCGCCAGCAGCCCCACAGGGGAAGAGACCCAGTACTTC; cdr3_aa: CASSPTGEETQYF
cdr3_length: 15; d_call: -; v_call: TRBV29-1; j_call: TRBJ1-2; clone_size: -; cdr3_nt: TGCAGCGTTGGGGGTGCGGGCGCTAACCGGGGTGGCTACACCTTC; cdr3_aa: CSVGGAGANRGGYTF
cdr3_length: 16; d_call: -; v_call: TRBV6-5; j_call: TRBJ2-2; clone_size: -; cdr3_nt: TGTGCCAGCAGTTACAAGGGGGGGTCGAACACCGGGGAGCTGTTTTTT; cdr3_aa: CASSYKGGSNTGELFF
cdr3_length: 14; d_call: -; v_call: TRBV2; j_call: TRBJ2-7; clone_size: few; cdr3_nt: TGTGCCAGCAGTGAAACGGACGGGATATACGAGCAGTACTTC; cdr3_aa: CASSETDGIYEQYF
cdr3_length: 14; d_call: TRBD1; v_call: TRBV5-1; j_call: TRBJ2-5; clone_size: -; cdr3_nt: TGCGCCAGCAGCTCCGGACAGGGTCAGCAGACCCAGTACTTC; cdr3_aa: CASSSGQGQQTQYF
cdr3_length: 15; d_call: -; v_call: TRBV4-3; j_call: TRBJ2-1; clone_size: few; cdr3_nt: TGCGCCAGCAGCCAAGATTCTGGGACTCCGAATGAGCAGTTCTTC; cdr3_aa: CASSQDSGTPNEQFF
cdr3_length: 15; d_call: -; v_call: TRBV11-3; j_call: TRBJ1-1; clone_size: -; cdr3_nt: TGTGCCAGCAGCTTAGATTACCAGGGGAGCACTGAAGCTTTCTTT; cdr3_aa: CASSLDYQGSTEAFF
cdr3_length: 17; d_call: -; v_call: TRBV11-3; j_call: TRBJ1-4; clone_size: -; cdr3_nt: TGTGCCAGCAGCTTAGATGGGGGCTCCCGACAGGCTGGGAAACTGTTTTTT; cdr3_aa: CASSLDGGSRQAGKLFF
cdr3_length: 14; d_call: TRBD1; v_call: TRBV5-3; j_call: TRBJ1-3; clone_size: -; cdr3_nt: TGTGCCAGAAGTCCCCGAGGGGGCGGAAACACCATATATTTT; cdr3_aa: CARSPRGGGNTIYF
cdr3_length: 15; d_call: -; v_call: TRBV19; j_call: TRBJ2-3; clone_size: -; cdr3_nt: TGTGCCAGTATCAACACACAAGGGGGCACAGATACGCAGTATTTT; cdr3_aa: CASINTQGGTDTQYF
cdr3_length: 17; d_call: TRBD1; v_call: TRBV14; j_call: TRBJ1-1; clone_size: -; cdr3_nt: TGTGCCAGCAGCCAAGAGGGGACAGCTCGTTCTATGACTGAAGCTTTCTTT; cdr3_aa: CASSQEGTARSMTEAFF
cdr3_length: 15; d_call: TRBD1; v_call: TRBV4-3; j_call: TRBJ1-2; clone_size: -; cdr3_nt: TGCGCCAGCAGCCAATCAAGACAGGGGAGCTATGGCTACACCTTC; cdr3_aa: CASSQSRQGSYGYTF
cdr3_length: 18; d_call: TRBD2; v_call: TRBV5-1; j_call: TRBJ2-3; clone_size: few; cdr3_nt: TGCGCCAGCAGCCCCGGCCCCGGGACTAGCGATTACACAGATACGCAGTATTTT; cdr3_aa: CASSPGPGTSDYTDTQYF
cdr3_length: 13; d_call: -; v_call: TRBV15; j_call: TRBJ1-1; clone_size: -; cdr3_nt: TGTGCCACCAGCAGAGACGGAGGACTCGAAGCTTTCTTT; cdr3_aa: CATSRDGGLEAFF
cdr3_length: 19; d_call: -; v_call: TRBV7-9; j_call: TRBJ2-4; clone_size: -; cdr3_nt: TGTGCCAGCAGCTTGGGCTTACAGAACCTGTCCCCACTCAAAAACATTCAGTACTTC; cdr3_aa: CASSLGLQNLSPLKNIQYF
cdr3_length: 14; d_call: TRBD1; v_call: TRBV19; j_call: TRBJ2-2; clone_size: -; cdr3_nt: TGTGCCAGTACCGGGACAGTAAACACCGGGGAGCTGTTTTTT; cdr3_aa: CASTGTVNTGELFF
cdr3_length: 15; d_call: TRBD1; v_call: TRBV7-2; j_call: TRBJ1-6; clone_size: -; cdr3_nt: TGTGCCAGCAGACCCCTCCAGGGGGTAGGTTCACCCCTCCACTTT; cdr3_aa: CASRPLQGVGSPLHF
cdr3_length: 13; d_call: -; v_call: TRBV7-6; j_call: TRBJ2-3; clone_size: once; cdr3_nt: TGTGCCAGCAGCTTTGCGAGCACAGATACGCAGTATTTT; cdr3_aa: CASSFASTDTQYF
cdr3_length: 14; d_call: -; v_call: TRBV10-3; j_call: TRBJ1-2; clone_size: -; cdr3_nt: TGTGCCATCAGTGTAGGGGACACTGAAACCCGCTACACCTTC; cdr3_aa: CAISVGDTETRYTF
cdr3_length: 16; d_call: TRBD2; v_call: TRBV6-1; j_call: TRBJ2-2; clone_size: -; cdr3_nt: TGTGCCAGCAGTGAAGCGGAGTGGACTAGGGTCGGGGAGCTGTTTTTT; cdr3_aa: CASSEAEWTRVGELFF
cdr3_length: 17; d_call: TRBD2; v_call: TRBV6-2/TRBV6-3; j_call: TRBJ2-2; clone_size: -; cdr3_nt: TGTGCCAGCAGTAAAATAGCGGGAGGCTCGAACACCGGGGAGCTGTTTTTT; cdr3_aa: CASSKIAGGSNTGELFF
cdr3_length: 14; d_call: -; v_call: TRBV18; j_call: TRBJ2-1; clone_size: once; cdr3_nt: TGTGCCAGCTCACCCCCGGGACTGCCCCTTGAGCAGTTCTTC; cdr3_aa: CASSPPGLPLEQFF
cdr3_length: 13; d_call: -; v_call: TRBV6-6; j_call: TRBJ1-5; clone_size: -; cdr3_nt: TGTGCCAGCAGTTACTCTGCCAGACAGCCCCAGCATTTT; cdr3_aa: CASSYSARQPQHF
cdr3_length: 18; d_call: TRBD2; v_call: TRBV5-4; j_call: TRBJ2-3; clone_size: many; cdr3_nt: TGTGCCAGCAGCTTGAGTCCCGGCGCAGCGGGGGGCACAGATACGCAGTATTTT; cdr3_aa: CASSLSPGAAGGTDTQYF
cdr3_length: 12; d_call: -; v_call: TRBV12-3/TRBV12-4; j_call: TRBJ2-5; clone_size: -; cdr3_nt: TGTGCCAGCAGCCGGGACTCTGAGACCCAGTACTTC; cdr3_aa: CASSRDSETQYF
cdr3_length: 14; d_call: -; v_call: TRBV7-9; j_call: TRBJ1-1; clone_size: once; cdr3_nt: TGTGCCAGCAGTCATAACAGGGAGAACACTGAAGCTTTCTTT; cdr3_aa: CASSHNRENTEAFF
cdr3_length: 15; d_call: -; v_call: TRBV11-2; j_call: TRBJ2-7; clone_size: -; cdr3_nt: TGTGCCAGCAGCTTAGTGCGAGGTTTGGCCTACGAGCAGTACTTC; cdr3_aa: CASSLVRGLAYEQYF
cdr3_length: 14; d_call: TRBD1; v_call: TRBV19; j_call: TRBJ1-1; clone_size: -; cdr3_nt: TGTGCCAGTAGTATGGACAGGGTAAACACTGAAGCTTTCTTT; cdr3_aa: CASSMDRVNTEAFF
cdr3_length: 16; d_call: -; v_call: TRBV7-9; j_call: TRBJ2-5; clone_size: -; cdr3_nt: TGTGCCAGCAGCTTATGGGGTGGGGCCGGATCAGAGACCCAGTACTTC; cdr3_aa: CASSLWGGAGSETQYF
cdr3_length: 18; d_call: TRBD2; v_call: TRBV11-3; j_call: TRBJ2-3; clone_size: -; cdr3_nt: TGTGCCAGCAGCTTAGGAGTAGCGGGCGATACTAGCACAGATACGCAGTATTTT; cdr3_aa: CASSLGVAGDTSTDTQYF
cdr3_length: 15; d_call: TRBD1; v_call: TRBV29-1; j_call: TRBJ2-3; clone_size: -; cdr3_nt: TGCAGCGTTGAGGGACAGGGGACCGGGACAGATACGCAGTATTTT; cdr3_aa: CSVEGQGTGTDTQYF
cdr3_length: 16; d_call: TRBD1; v_call: TRBV2; j_call: TRBJ1-1; clone_size: -; cdr3_nt: TGTGCCAGCAGCGAGGGACAGGGGGCCCTTGTCACTGAAGCTTTCTTT; cdr3_aa: CASSEGQGALVTEAFF
cdr3_length: 14; d_call: TRBD1; v_call: TRBV7-2; j_call: TRBJ1-3; clone_size: -; cdr3_nt: TGTGCCAGCAGCATACAGGGGACTGGAAACACCATATATTTT; cdr3_aa: CASSIQGTGNTIYF
cdr3_length: 15; d_call: TRBD1; v_call: TRBV11-3; j_call: TRBJ2-1; clone_size: -; cdr3_nt: TGTGCCAGCAGTCGGGACAGGGAAGTGGATAATCAGCAGTTCTTC; cdr3_aa: CASSRDREVDNQQFF
cdr3_length: 13; d_call: -; v_call: TRBV11-3; j_call: TRBJ2-1; clone_size: -; cdr3_nt: TGTGCCAGCAGCTTACTAGCCCCGGGGGAGCAGTTCTTC; cdr3_aa: CASSLLAPGEQFF
cdr3_length: 15; d_call: TRBD1; v_call: TRBV5-4; j_call: TRBJ1-1; clone_size: -; cdr3_nt: TGTGCCAGCAGTCGAAGGACAGGGGGGAACACTGAAGCTTTCTTT; cdr3_aa: CASSRRTGGNTEAFF
cdr3_length: 16; d_call: TRBD1; v_call: TRBV11-2; j_call: TRBJ2-2; clone_size: -; cdr3_nt: TGTGCCAGCAGTTTTGATCAGGGGGCCGGCACCGGGGAGCTGTTTTTT; cdr3_aa: CASSFDQGAGTGELFF
cdr3_length: 14; d_call: -; v_call: TRBV6-5; j_call: TRBJ1-6; clone_size: -; cdr3_nt: TGTGCCAGCAGTTATCAGGCTGATAATTCACCCCTCCACTTT; cdr3_aa: CASSYQADNSPLHF
cdr3_length: 15; d_call: -; v_call: TRBV23-1; j_call: TRBJ2-7; clone_size: -; cdr3_nt: TGCGCCAGCAGTCAAGCCCTTGACACATCCTACGAGCAGTACTTC; cdr3_aa: CASSQALDTSYEQYF
cdr3_length: 14; d_call: TRBD1; v_call: TRBV6-5; j_call: TRBJ2-5; clone_size: once; cdr3_nt: TGTGCCAGCAGTACCGGGACAGCTCGGGAGACCCAGTACTTC; cdr3_aa: CASSTGTARETQYF
cdr3_length: 16; d_call: -; v_call: TRBV11-2; j_call: TRBJ2-1; clone_size: -; cdr3_nt: TGTGCCAGCAGCTTCCGGCGGGACAGCTCCTACAATGAGCAGTTCTTC; cdr3_aa: CASSFRRDSSYNEQFF
cdr3_length: 13; d_call: -; v_call: TRBV6-2/TRBV6-3; j_call: TRBJ2-3; clone_size: -; cdr3_nt: TGTGCCAGCAGTTACTCGGAGACAGATACGCAGTATTTT; cdr3_aa: CASSYSETDTQYF
cdr3_length: 15; d_call: -; v_call: TRBV1; j_call: TRBJ1-5; clone_size: -; cdr3_nt: TGCACCAGCAGCCACCAAGAGGGATCGAGTCAGCCCCAGCATTTT; cdr3_aa: CTSSHQEGSSQPQHF
cdr3_length: 13; d_call: -; v_call: TRBV9; j_call: TRBJ1-2; clone_size: -; cdr3_nt: TGTGCCAGCAGCGTAGAAGGAGGGTCTGGCTACACCTTC; cdr3_aa: CASSVEGGSGYTF
cdr3_length: 13; d_call: -; v_call: TRBV4-3; j_call: TRBJ1-1; clone_size: -; cdr3_nt: TGCGCCAGCAGCCAAGATACAGGTCGGGAAGCTTTCTTT; cdr3_aa: CASSQDTGREAFF
cdr3_length: 15; d_call: TRBD1; v_call: TRBV3-1/TRBV3-2; j_call: TRBJ2-1; clone_size: -; cdr3_nt: TGTGCCAGCAGCCCCCGACAGGGGGAGGTCAATGAGCAGTTCTTC; cdr3_aa: CASSPRQGEVNEQFF
cdr3_length: 18; d_call: TRBD2; v_call: TRBV5-1; j_call: TRBJ2-3; clone_size: -; cdr3_nt: TGCGCCAGCAGCTCCGCAGCCCCACTAGCGGGGAGCACAGATACGCAGTATTTT; cdr3_aa: CASSSAAPLAGSTDTQYF
cdr3_length: 14; d_call: -; v_call: TRBV7-2; j_call: TRBJ1-6; clone_size: -; cdr3_nt: TGTGCCAGCAGCTGGATAGGGGAAGGATCACCCCTCCACTTT; cdr3_aa: CASSWIGEGSPLHF
cdr3_length: 14; d_call: -; v_call: TRBV6-5; j_call: TRBJ1-4; clone_size: -; cdr3_nt: TGTGCCAGCAGTTCGAACACCGGGTATGAAAAACTGTTTTTT; cdr3_aa: CASSSNTGYEKLFF
cdr3_length: 14; d_call: -; v_call: TRBV7-2; j_call: TRBJ2-4; clone_size: -; cdr3_nt: TGTGCCAGCAGCCCGGGCGGGGGCGTTAACATTCAGTACTTC; cdr3_aa: CASSPGGGVNIQYF
cdr3_length: 16; d_call: TRBD1; v_call: TRBV5-1; j_call: TRBJ2-2; clone_size: few; cdr3_nt: TGCGCCAGCAGCGCTACGGGACAGGGGGCAACCGGGGAGCTGTTTTTT; cdr3_aa: CASSATGQGATGELFF
cdr3_length: 14; d_call: -; v_call: TRBV18; j_call: TRBJ1-5; clone_size: -; cdr3_nt: TGTGCCAGCTCACCGAGGGGGGGAGATCAGCCCCAGCATTTT; cdr3_aa: CASSPRGGDQPQHF
cdr3_length: 13; d_call: -; v_call: TRBV30; j_call: TRBJ1-2; clone_size: few; cdr3_nt: TGTGCCTGGAGTCGGAGCCGTGATGATGGCTACACCTTC; cdr3_aa: CAWSRSRDDGYTF
cdr3_length: 21; d_call: -; v_call: TRBV21-1; j_call: TRBJ1-2; clone_size: -; cdr3_nt: TGTGCCAGCAGCAAAGCCCCCCACAGGGAGTTCGCTAGGTTGGACGATTATGGCTACACCTTC; cdr3_aa: CASSKAPHREFARLDDYGYTF